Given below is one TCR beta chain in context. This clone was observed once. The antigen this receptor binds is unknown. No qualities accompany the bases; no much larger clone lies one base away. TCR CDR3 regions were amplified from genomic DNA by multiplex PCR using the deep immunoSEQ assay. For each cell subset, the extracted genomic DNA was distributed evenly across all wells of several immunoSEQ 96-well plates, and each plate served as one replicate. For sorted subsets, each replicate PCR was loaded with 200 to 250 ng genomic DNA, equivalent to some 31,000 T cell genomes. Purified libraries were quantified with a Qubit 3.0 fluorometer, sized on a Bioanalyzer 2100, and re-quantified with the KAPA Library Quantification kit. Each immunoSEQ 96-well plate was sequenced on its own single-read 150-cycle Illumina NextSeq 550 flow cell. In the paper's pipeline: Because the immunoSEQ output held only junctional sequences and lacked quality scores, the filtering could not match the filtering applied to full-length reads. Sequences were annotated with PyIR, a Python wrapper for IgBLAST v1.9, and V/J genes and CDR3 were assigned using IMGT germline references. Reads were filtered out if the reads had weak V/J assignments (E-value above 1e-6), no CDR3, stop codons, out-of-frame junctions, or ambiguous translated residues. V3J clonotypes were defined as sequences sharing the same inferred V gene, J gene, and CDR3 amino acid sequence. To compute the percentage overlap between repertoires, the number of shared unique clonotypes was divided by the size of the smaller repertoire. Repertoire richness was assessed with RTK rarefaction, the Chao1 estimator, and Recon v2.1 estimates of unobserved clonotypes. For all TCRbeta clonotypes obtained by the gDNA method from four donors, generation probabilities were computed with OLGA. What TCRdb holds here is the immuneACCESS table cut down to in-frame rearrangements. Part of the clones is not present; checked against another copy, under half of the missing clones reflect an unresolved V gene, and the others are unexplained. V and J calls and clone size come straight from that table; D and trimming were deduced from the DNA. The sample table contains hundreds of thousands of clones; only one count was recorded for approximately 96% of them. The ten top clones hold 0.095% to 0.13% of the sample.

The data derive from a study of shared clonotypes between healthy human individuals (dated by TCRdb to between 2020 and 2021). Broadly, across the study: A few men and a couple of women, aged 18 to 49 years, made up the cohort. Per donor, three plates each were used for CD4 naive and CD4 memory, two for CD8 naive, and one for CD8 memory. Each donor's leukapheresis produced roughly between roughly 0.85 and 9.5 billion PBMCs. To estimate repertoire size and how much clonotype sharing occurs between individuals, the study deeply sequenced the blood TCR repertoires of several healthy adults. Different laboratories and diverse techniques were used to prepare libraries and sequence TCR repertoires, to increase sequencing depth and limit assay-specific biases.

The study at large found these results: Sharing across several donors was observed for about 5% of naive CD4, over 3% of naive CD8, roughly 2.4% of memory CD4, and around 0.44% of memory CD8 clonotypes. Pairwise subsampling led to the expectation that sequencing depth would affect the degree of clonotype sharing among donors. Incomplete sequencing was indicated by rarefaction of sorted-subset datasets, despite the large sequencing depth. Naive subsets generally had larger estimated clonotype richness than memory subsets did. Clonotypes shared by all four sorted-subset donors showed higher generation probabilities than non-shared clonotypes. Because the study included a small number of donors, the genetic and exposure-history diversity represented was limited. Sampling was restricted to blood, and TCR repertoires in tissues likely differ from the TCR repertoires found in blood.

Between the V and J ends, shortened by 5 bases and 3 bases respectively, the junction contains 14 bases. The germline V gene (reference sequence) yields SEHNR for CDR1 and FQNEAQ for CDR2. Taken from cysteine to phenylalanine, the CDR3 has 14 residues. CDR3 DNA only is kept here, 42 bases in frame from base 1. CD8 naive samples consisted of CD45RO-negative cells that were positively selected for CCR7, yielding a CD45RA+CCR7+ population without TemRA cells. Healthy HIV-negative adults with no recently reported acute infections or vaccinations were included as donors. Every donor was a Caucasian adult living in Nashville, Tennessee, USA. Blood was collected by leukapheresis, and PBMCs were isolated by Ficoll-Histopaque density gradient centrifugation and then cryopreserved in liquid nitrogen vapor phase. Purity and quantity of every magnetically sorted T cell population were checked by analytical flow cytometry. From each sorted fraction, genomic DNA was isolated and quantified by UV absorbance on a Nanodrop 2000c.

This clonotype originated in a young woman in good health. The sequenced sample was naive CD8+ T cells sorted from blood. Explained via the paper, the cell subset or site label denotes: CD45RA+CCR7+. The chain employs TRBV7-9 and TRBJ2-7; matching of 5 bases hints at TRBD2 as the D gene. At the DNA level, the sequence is TGTGCCAGCAGCCTAAGCCTAGCAGACTACGAGCAGTACTTC. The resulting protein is CASSLSLADYEQYF.